Below, 23 T cell receptor beta chains from the same sample are listed, as sequenced in a study of blood T cell repertoires in COVID-19. Some clones are missing from TCRdb's copy, which holds only in-frame ones; the method was immunoSEQ multiplex PCR. The data contain about 200,000 clones, approximately 84% of them singletons. The sample consisted of peripheral blood. The receptors originated from a woman older than 75 with acute or convalescent COVID-19.

The rearrangement links TRBV7-2 to TRBJ1-3; 9 bases align to TRBD1. Trimming cost V 6 bases and J 3 bases; bases outside gene matches: 6. CDR1 and CDR2 from the germline V gene are SGHTA and FQGNSA. The CDR3 consists of 15 residues. CDR3 in amino acids: CASSPGQGFGNTIYF. The CDR3 DNA is TGTGCCAGCAGTCCGGGACAGGGATTTGGAAACACCATATATTTT. The variable domain in full, with the rest retrieved from reference TRBV7-2 and TRBJ1-3, is GAGVSQSPSNKVTEKGKDVELRCDPISGHTALYWYRQSLGQGLEFLIYFQGNSAPDKSGLPSDRFSAERTGGSVSTLTIQRTQQEDSAVYLCASSPGQGFGNTIYFGEGSWLTVV.

The chain combines TRBV10-3 with TRBJ1-6, with 7 bases matching TRBD1. V lost 5 bases, J lost 7 bases, and 2 bases stayed unmatched. Per the germline V gene, CDR1 is ENHRY and CDR2 is SYGVKD. CDR3 length: 13 amino acids. CDR3 nucleotide sequence: TGTGCCATCAGTTCACAGGGGAATTCACCCCTCCACTTT. It specifies CAISSQGNSPLHF.

V gene TRBV30 combines with J gene TRBJ1-2, with D possibly TRBD1 on 5 matching bases. The CDR3 length is 12 residues. The V and J ends lost 1 base and 5 bases respectively, with 8 bases between them. Germline V lookup: CDR1 GTSNPN, CDR2 SVGIG (reference sequence). CDR3 sequence reads: CAWSAGLYGYTF. CDR3 nucleotides: TGTGCCTGGAGTGCAGGGTTGTATGGCTACACCTTC.

The genes are TRBV2 and TRBJ2-3, with 7 bases aligning to TRBD2. CDR1 SNHLY and CDR2 FYNNEI come from the germline V gene. The CDR3 extends over 15 amino acids. Losses at the gene ends were 3 bases for V and 5 bases for J; bases not matched to a gene: 8. CDR3 nucleotide sequence: TGTGCCAGCAGTGATCAGGGAGGGAACTTAGATACGCAGTATTTT. It translates to CASSDQGGNLDTQYF.

This chain joins TRBV3-1 (or the pseudogene TRBV3-2) and TRBJ1-1, with D possibly TRBD1 on 5 matching bases. Trimming removed 0 bases at V and 1 base at J, with 9 bases between. Germline V lookup: CDR1 LGHDT, CDR2 YNNKEL (reference sequence). The CDR3 loop spans 15 amino acids. The CDR3 sequence: CASSQDGGWNTEAFF. The CDR3 DNA follows: TGTGCCAGCAGCCAAGATGGGGGGTGGAACACTGAAGCTTTCTTT.

The chain joins TRBV27 to TRBJ2-1, with 9 bases that match TRBD2. CDR3 length equals 14 residues. CDR1 is MNHEY, CDR2 SMNVEV, per germline (reference sequence). The V segment lost 4 bases and the J segment 6 bases; nucleotides outside the gene matches: 4. The CDR3 DNA sequence: TGTGCCAGCAGTTATACTAGCGGGCTCAATGAGCAGTTCTTC. Protein sequence: CASSYTSGLNEQFF.

J is TRBJ2-3 and V is TRBV3-1 (or the pseudogene TRBV3-2), with 9 positions matching TRBD2. The junction had 8 bases not matched to a gene; V was cut back by 1 base and J by 6 bases. The CDR3 runs 16 residues. CDR1 and CDR2 (germline): LGHDT, YNNKEL (reference sequence). For the CDR3, the DNA is TGTGCCAGCAGCCAAGGGACTAGCGTCGTGGGGGATACGCAGTATTTT. This sequence encodes CASSQGTSVVGDTQYF.

The chain combines TRBV4-3 with TRBJ2-1; 9 bases fit TRBD2. CDR1 is LGHNA and CDR2 is YSLEER in the germline V gene. Trimming removed 0 bases from V and 1 base from J; junction bases left unmatched: 1. The CDR3 sequence is 16 residues long. The CDR3 sequence: CASSQDLAGSYNEQFF. CDR3 bases: TGCGCCAGCAGCCAAGATCTAGCGGGATCCTACAATGAGCAGTTCTTC.

The V and J genes are TRBV18 and TRBJ2-5, with D possibly being TRBD1 (5 bases). Trimming took 2 bases from V and 4 from J, leaving 11 bases between them. The CDR3 is 14 residues long. In germline, CDR1 is KGHSH, CDR2 LQKENI. The CDR3 sequence is CASSPWGGTETQYF. The DNA of the CDR3 is TGTGCCAGCTCACCATGGGGCGGAACAGAGACCCAGTACTTC. Full variable domain (remainder filled in from reference TRBV18 and TRBJ2-5): NAGVMQNPRHLVRRRGQEARLRCSPMKGHSHVYWYRQLPEEGLKFMVYLQKENIIDESGMPKERFSAEFPKEGPSILRIQQVVRGDSAAYFCASSPWGGTETQYFGPGTRLLVL.

Here the CDR3 reads CASSTTGTGGNNEQFF. In DNA form, the CDR3 reads TGTGCCAGCTCAACTACCGGGACAGGGGGAAACAATGAGCAGTTCTTC. The chain is built from TRBV18 and TRBJ2-1; 11 nucleotides match TRBD1. In germline, CDR1 is KGHSH, CDR2 LQKENI. The CDR3 contains 16 residues. The J segment lost 5 bases and the V segment lost 5 bases, leaving 8 bases of the junction unmatched. Combining the CDR3 with reference TRBV18 and TRBJ2-1 gives the whole variable domain NAGVMQNPRHLVRRRGQEARLRCSPMKGHSHVYWYRQLPEEGLKFMVYLQKENIIDESGMPKERFSAEFPKEGPSILRIQQVVRGDSAAYFCASSTTGTGGNNEQFFGPGTRLTVL.

This clone is a singleton in its sample. The chain combines TRBV28 with TRBJ2-7; TRBD1 agrees at 9 bases. The CDR3 is 15 amino acids. The J segment lost 4 bases and the V segment lost 5 bases, leaving 9 bases of the junction unmatched. The germline V gene encodes CDR1 MDHEN and CDR2 SYDVKM. This CDR3 reads CASSIQGALGYEQYF. The CDR3 nucleotides read TGTGCCAGCAGTATACAGGGGGCCCTGGGGTACGAGCAGTACTTC.

The chain couples TRBV3-1 (or the pseudogene TRBV3-2) to TRBJ2-7; D is uncertain. CDR3 size: 13 residues. Looked up from germline, CDR1 is LGHDT and CDR2 is YNNKEL (reference sequence). The germline V and J ends were trimmed by 1 base and 7 bases, with 11 bases remaining between them. CDR3 amino acids: CASSQASAREQYF. The CDR3 DNA follows: TGTGCCAGCAGCCAAGCGTCCGCGAGGGAGCAGTACTTC.

For the CDR3, the DNA is TGTGCCAGCAGCTTTGCTAGCTCCTATAATTCACCCCTCCACTTT. The encoded protein is CASSFASSYNSPLHF. The chain employs TRBV7-2 and TRBJ1-6; D gene uncertain. CDR1 and CDR2 from the germline V gene are SGHTA and FQGNSA. The CDR3 spans 15 residues. Trimming took off 3 bases at V and 0 bases at J, with 6 bases between the two ends.

CDR3 in amino acids: CASSLIATRTDTQYF. DNA of the CDR3: TGTGCCAGCAGCTTAATAGCGACCCGCACAGATACGCAGTATTTT. This chain connects TRBV7-2 to TRBJ2-3, with D tentatively TRBD2 (5 bases). Germline V gene lookup returns CDR1 SGHTA and CDR2 FQGNSA. The length of the CDR3 is 15 residues. The germline V and J ends were trimmed by 2 bases and 1 base, with 10 bases remaining between them.

The V call is TRBV12-3 or TRBV12-4, the J call TRBJ2-7; 7 bases agree with TRBD1. V lost 8 bases, J lost 3 bases, and 7 bases stayed unmatched. This CDR3 comprises 13 residues. This CDR3 reads CASGKGQNYEQYF. CDR3 in DNA: TGTGCCAGCGGTAAGGGACAGAACTACGAGCAGTACTTC.

The rearrangement uses TRBV18 and TRBJ2-5; TRBD2 aligns across 8 bases. J gave up 4 bases and V 0 bases, and 1 base lay outside the gene matches. Germline CDR1 and CDR2: KGHSH and LQKENI. The CDR3 sequence is 14 residues long. The CDR3 reads CASSPPAGGETQYF. CDR3 in DNA: TGTGCCAGCTCACCACCGGCGGGGGGAGAGACCCAGTACTTC. The whole variable domain, filled in from reference TRBV18 and TRBJ2-5, reads NAGVMQNPRHLVRRRGQEARLRCSPMKGHSHVYWYRQLPEEGLKFMVYLQKENIIDESGMPKERFSAEFPKEGPSILRIQQVVRGDSAAYFCASSPPAGGETQYFGPGTRLLVL.

The V gene is TRBV19, the J gene TRBJ2-5; 11 bases match TRBD2. V was pared by 5 bases and J by 3 bases, with 8 bases of the junction left unmatched. Germline V gives CDR1 LNHDA, CDR2 SQIVND (reference sequence). The CDR3 consists of 16 residues. CDR3 region: CASSLGLAGGEETQYF. CDR3 DNA: TGTGCCAGTAGTCTTGGGTTAGCGGGAGGGGAAGAGACCCAGTACTTC.

J is TRBJ1-1 and V is TRBV28, with D possibly being TRBD1 (5 bases). Trimming shortened V by 1 base and J by 1 base, and 13 bases separated the two germline ends. CDR1 is MDHEN, CDR2 SYDVKM, per germline. The CDR3 spans 16 residues. The CDR3 DNA reads as TGTGCCAGCAGTTTATACTTGGGGGGTGCGAACACTGAAGCTTTCTTT. It specifies CASSLYLGGANTEAFF.

V usage is TRBV3-1 (or the pseudogene TRBV3-2) and J usage is TRBJ2-5; D is uncertain. Germline V gene data show CDR1 as LGHDT and CDR2 as YNNKEL (reference sequence). The CDR3 is 13 amino acids. V lost 4 bases, J lost 4 bases, and 10 bases lay in between. CDR3 sequence: CASSPVMLETQYF. CDR3 nucleotides: TGTGCCAGCAGCCCAGTGATGCTAGAGACCCAGTACTTC.

The V and J genes are TRBV2 and TRBJ1-4; weak D call: TRBD1 (6 bases). Trimming left V 4 bases short and J 5 bases short, with 14 bases between. Looked up from germline, CDR1 is SNHLY and CDR2 is FYNNEI. This CDR3 has 15 residues. The CDR3 sequence is CASSASDRANEKLFF. The CDR3 DNA reads TGTGCCAGCAGTGCTTCGGACAGAGCCAATGAAAAACTGTTTTTT.

This clone was observed at least ten times. CDR3 sequence reads: CASSVSGTENYYGYTF. In DNA form, the CDR3 reads TGTGCCAGCAGCGTTTCAGGGACAGAGAATTACTATGGCTACACCTTC. The rearrangement joins TRBV7-2 to TRBJ1-2; 7 nucleotides align to TRBD1. The CDR3 runs 16 residues. CDR1 SGHTA and CDR2 FQGNSA come from the germline V gene. With V trimmed by 5 bases and J by 3 bases, 12 bases remained unmatched.

This chain links TRBV15 with TRBJ1-1; D may be TRBD1 (5 bases). The CDR3 is made up of 17 amino acids. V was trimmed by 0 bases and J by 6 bases, leaving 20 bases between them. Germline assignment: CDR1 LNHNV and CDR2 YYDKDF (reference sequence). CDR3 residues: CATSREFVRGNMAEAFF. CDR3 coding DNA: TGTGCCACCAGCAGAGAGTTTGTCCGGGGGAATATGGCTGAAGCTTTCTTT.

The chain couples TRBV28 to TRBJ1-5; D is possibly TRBD1 (6 bases). The V end was cut by 5 bases, the J end by 7 bases, with 12 bases between. Germline V gives CDR1 MDHEN, CDR2 SYDVKM. The CDR3 is 13 residues long. In DNA form, the CDR3 reads TGTGCCAGCAGTGCAGGGGCAGTGCAGCCCCAGCATTTT. Translation gives CASSAGAVQPQHF.